This TCR beta chain derives from a study of tissue T cells after allogeneic stem cell transplantation. Points from the study as a whole: Within patients, tissue anatomy strongly shaped TCR repertoire composition. Tissue-detected TCR repertoire was only partly captured by blood and spleen T cells.

This clone was counted between two and nine times. Its antigen is still unknown. Genes and germline come from the mouse. The read terminates 1 residue ahead of where the CDR3 ends, so the germline J gene completes it. Sequencing of TCRbeta CDR3 at survey depth gave sequences and template counts. Some clones are missing from TCRdb's copy, which holds only in-frame ones; the method was immunoSEQ multiplex PCR. This table holds some 3,700 clones, approximately 50% found once. Germline-derived CDR1 and CDR2 are GFQATS and STVNSAI. V gave up 5 bases and J gave up 3 bases, with 8 bases separating them. The CDR3 is made up of 11 amino acids. Noted time point: mouse harvest day 7 after allogeneic transplant. The graft held 10^6 splenic CD5+ T cells and 10^7 T-cell-depleted bone marrow cells. Mice had MHC-mismatched B6 into BALB/c GVHD, sampled day 7 or 14.

Sequences were obtained from gut tissue. This clonotype originated in a female BALB/c mouse given C57BL/6 T cells with graft-versus-host disease after an allogeneic hematopoietic cell transplant. The chain employs TRBV20 and TRBJ2-7; TRBD1 is a possible D gene (5 bases). The sequenced CDR3 bases are TGTGGTGCTGGACAAAACTATGAACAGTAC. Its translation is CGAGQNYEQY. In full, the CDR3 is CGAGQNYEQYF.